This is a list of T cell receptor beta chains from one sample in a study of T-cell memory formation after mild COVID-19. TCRdb used MiXCR to reprocess the 5' RACE reads, holding one entry per CDR3 protein. The sample lists 90,000 to 120,000 distinct CDR3 sequences; roughly a sixth were seen once. Sequencing was performed on PBMCs or a T cell subset sorted from them (not recorded which). The receptors originated from a man younger than 30 who had mild COVID-19 (a few samples of this study predate the infection). Cell type and time point are not known. The CDR3 runs from the conserved cysteine through the conserved F or W. A D gene is named only where the DNA matches it firmly. The size of a clone is reported for some rows only, either as once, few or many, or as a class for expanded clones.

D gene	V gene	clone size	J gene	CDR3 DNA	CDR3 protein
NA	TRBV2	many	TRBJ1-4	TGTGCCAGCAATAGGGTTAATGAAAAACTGTTTTTT	CASNRVNEKLFF
NA	TRBV7-7	NA	TRBJ2-5	TGTGCCAGCAGCCCCGTAGAAGGAGCACAGTACCAAGAGACCCAGTACTTC	CASSPVEGAQYQETQYF
NA	TRBV6-5	NA	TRBJ1-5	TGTGCCAGCAGTCCTTGGGGGGTGACGTATAGCAATCAGCCCCAGCATTTT	CASSPWGVTYSNQPQHF
TRBD2	TRBV20-1	NA	TRBJ2-5	TGCAGTGCTAGCCCCCCACGCAGCGGGGGACAAGAGACCCAGTACTTC	CSASPPRSGGQETQYF
NA	TRBV5-4	NA	TRBJ2-3	TGTGCCAGCAGCTTGGGGTCGGCAGATACGCAGTATTTT	CASSLGSADTQYF
TRBD1	TRBV7-9	NA	TRBJ1-2	TGTGCCAGCAGCTTAGGCTCCGGGACAGGGTCGACTGGCTACACCTTC	CASSLGSGTGSTGYTF
TRBD1	TRBV6-5	NA	TRBJ2-7	TGTGCCAGCAGTCAAGGACAGGCCTCCACTTACGAGCAGTACTTC	CASSQGQASTYEQYF
TRBD2	TRBV12-3/TRBV12-4	many	TRBJ2-2	TGTGCCAGCAGTATGGCACTAGCGGGGGTCACCGGGGAGCTGTTTTTT	CASSMALAGVTGELFF
NA	TRBV4-3	NA	TRBJ1-6	TGCGCCAGCAGCCAAGACGTGACGGATAATTCACCCCTCCACTTT	CASSQDVTDNSPLHF
TRBD1	TRBV6-2/TRBV6-3	few	TRBJ2-7	TGTGCCAGCAGCCGACCGGGGACAGGGATCAGCGAGCAGTACTTC	CASSRPGTGISEQYF
TRBD1	TRBV20-1	few	TRBJ1-2	TGCAGTGCTACCGGGACAGTCTCCTATGGCTACACCTTC	CSATGTVSYGYTF
TRBD2	TRBV6-6	NA	TRBJ2-5	TGTGCCAGCAGTTACTCAGCTAGCGGAGAGACCCAGTACTTC	CASSYSASGETQYF
TRBD1	TRBV20-1	NA	TRBJ1-5	TGCAGTGCGAAGCTAGGACAGGAGCCCCAGCATTTT	CSAKLGQEPQHF
NA	TRBV11-3	NA	TRBJ1-1	TGTGCCAGCAGCCCGGGGGCTACTGAAGCTTTCTTT	CASSPGATEAFF
NA	TRBV4-1	NA	TRBJ1-5	TGCGCCAGCAGCCAAGTAGGGGGGCCCCAGCATTTT	CASSQVGGPQHF
NA	TRBV6-5	few	TRBJ1-2	TGTGCCAGCAGTTACCAAGGGGGTGGCTACACCTTC	CASSYQGGGYTF
NA	TRBV7-9	NA	TRBJ1-3	TGTGCCAGCAGCTATATGGGGGGTACTGGAAACACCATATATTTT	CASSYMGGTGNTIYF
NA	TRBV30	NA	TRBJ1-6	TGTGCTGAGGGGCCGCGAAATTCACCCCTCCACTTT	CAEGPRNSPLHF
NA	TRBV20-1	once	TRBJ2-3	TGCAGTGCTAGGGACCCTTCGACGGGGAAGCAGTATTTT	CSARDPSTGKQYF
TRBD1	TRBV12-3/TRBV12-4	NA	TRBJ1-5	TGTGCCAGCAGTTTAAAACAGGGGAACAATCAGCCCCAGCATTTT	CASSLKQGNNQPQHF
NA	TRBV20-1	few	TRBJ1-1	TGCAGTGCTCAAAGGGGGGGGCGCGAAGCTTTCTTT	CSAQRGGREAFF
NA	TRBV7-9	NA	TRBJ2-5	TGTGCCAGCAGCCCCGTAGGGTTTGAGACCCAGTACTTC	CASSPVGFETQYF
NA	TRBV5-6	many	TRBJ1-6	TGTGCCAGCAGCTTGGGTCTTGGGGGTTCACCCCTCCACTTT	CASSLGLGGSPLHF
NA	TRBV11-2	NA	TRBJ1-2	TGTGCCAGCAGCGCTTTGGCGGGAAACTATGGCTACACCTTC	CASSALAGNYGYTF
NA	TRBV7-9	NA	TRBJ1-2	TGTGCCAGCAGTACCGAGTATGGCTACACCTTC	CASSTEYGYTF
TRBD1	TRBV27	NA	TRBJ2-7	TGTGCCAGCAGTTTAAGTACAGGGGGTGAAGAGCAGTACTTC	CASSLSTGGEEQYF
NA	TRBV12-3/TRBV12-4	few	TRBJ2-5	TGTGCCAGCAGTTGGACAGAACAAGAGACCCAGTACTTC	CASSWTEQETQYF
NA	TRBV20-1	NA	TRBJ1-1	TGCAGTGCCCCGGACAGACAGGACGCTGAAGCTTTCTTT	CSAPDRQDAEAFF
NA	TRBV20-1	NA	TRBJ2-7	TGCAGTGCTAGAGAGCGGCAGCAGACCTACGAGCAGTACTTC	CSARERQQTYEQYF
TRBD1	TRBV12-3/TRBV12-4	few	TRBJ2-1	TGTGCCAGCAGTCCCTATGACAGGGGGGACTACAATGAGCAGTTCTTC	CASSPYDRGDYNEQFF
NA	TRBV11-1	NA	TRBJ2-3	TGTGCCAGCAGCCAGACCGGGGGAGAAAATACGCAGTATTTT	CASSQTGGENTQYF
TRBD2	TRBV10-3	NA	TRBJ2-3	TGTGCCATCAGTGAGTCGCCAGCGGGACTCACAGATACGCAGTATTTT	CAISESPAGLTDTQYF
TRBD1	TRBV7-3	many	TRBJ2-1	TGTGCCAGCAGAACCGGGACAGGGAACAATGAGCAGTTCTTC	CASRTGTGNNEQFF
TRBD2	TRBV20-1	NA	TRBJ2-1	TGCAGTGCTTGCCCAGCGGGGGGGCAATACAATGAGCAGTTCTTC	CSACPAGGQYNEQFF
NA	TRBV18	NA	TRBJ2-5	TGTGCCAGCTCACAAGGACCCGCCCAAGAGAAGACCCAGTACTTC	CASSQGPAQEKTQYF
NA	TRBV5-6	NA	TRBJ2-7	TGTGCCAGCAGTTCCCTCGGGACCTCCTACGAGCAGTACTTC	CASSSLGTSYEQYF
TRBD2	TRBV4-3	few	TRBJ2-1	TGCGCCAGCAGCCAAGATCGGGGGGGGTATGGTGAGCAGTTCTTC	CASSQDRGGYGEQFF
NA	TRBV20-1	NA	TRBJ2-3	TGCAGTGCTAGGCCCTTGGGACCCCTTAGCACAGATACGCAGTATTTT	CSARPLGPLSTDTQYF
NA	TRBV7-2	many	TRBJ2-1	TGTGCCAGCAGCCTAGAGGCTGCAGGAGGCTACAATGAGCAGTTCTTC	CASSLEAAGGYNEQFF
TRBD1	TRBV18	NA	TRBJ2-5	TGTGCCAGCTCTCAACAGACAGGGCACCAAGAGACCCAGTACTTC	CASSQQTGHQETQYF